A single sample is the source of the 27 T cell receptor beta chains below, sequenced in a study of control samples from healthy donors and cancer patients. Profiling relied on immunoSEQ multiplex PCR, and the TCRdb table lists in-frame clones only, not all of them. This table has about 98,000 clones, 75% to 85% appearing once. Specimen: blood. The receptors were sampled from a woman aged 30 to 39 in good health.

This clone was detected only a few times. The V and J genes are TRBV6-6 and TRBJ1-1; D is uncertain. There are 13 residues in the CDR3. The ends were cut back, 7 bases at V and 11 bases at J, with 20 bases in the middle. The germline CDR1 and CDR2 sequences are MNHNY and SVGAGI (reference sequence). This chain's CDR3 is CASILPSRPEAFF. The CDR3 nucleotides read TGTGCCAGCATACTACCCTCACGGCCAGAGGCTTTCTTT.

The V and J genes are TRBV5-1 and TRBJ1-4; D is perhaps TRBD1 (5 bases). The length of the CDR3 is 17 residues. Germline CDR1 and CDR2: SGHRS and YFSETQ. V was cut by 0 bases and J by 1 base, with 13 bases left in between. The CDR3, as DNA: TGCGCCAGCAGCTTGGGTGGCAGGGAAGGAACTAATGAAAAACTGTTTTTT. This translates into CASSLGGREGTNEKLFF.

The chain combines TRBV27 with TRBJ2-3; 9 bases align to TRBD2. The CDR3 consists of 13 residues. Trimming cost V 9 bases and J 3 bases; bases outside gene matches: 4. CDR1 MNHEY and CDR2 SMNVEV come from the germline V gene (reference sequence). The CDR3 region has the DNA TGTGCCAGTCAAGCGGGGGGTACAGATACGCAGTATTTT. This gives the protein CASQAGGTDTQYF.

This clone was seen a single time. The V call is TRBV20-1, the J call TRBJ1-5, with 11 positions matching TRBD1. This CDR3 comprises 17 residues. J gave up 6 bases and V 3 bases, and 13 bases lay outside the gene matches. Germline CDR1 and CDR2: DFQATT and SNEGSKA (reference sequence). Written as DNA, the CDR3 is TGCAGTGCTAGTTCCGGACAGGGGGCTGAGGGTAGTCAGCCCCAGCATTTT. As protein: CSASSGQGAEGSQPQHF.

The chain couples TRBV10-3 to TRBJ2-7; 7 bases fit TRBD1. The germline gives CDR1 ENHRY, CDR2 SYGVKD. With V trimmed by 10 bases and J by 5 bases, 5 bases remained unmatched. The CDR3 contains 11 residues. CDR3 amino acids: CATFDRDEQYF. In nucleotides, the CDR3 is TGTGCCACCTTCGACAGGGACGAGCAGTACTTC.

This clone has more than one count but fewer than ten. V and J are TRBV12-5 and TRBJ2-1; D unresolved. Germline V gene sequence: CDR1 LGHNT, CDR2 FRNRAP. With 1 base removed from V and 8 bases from J, the gap between germline ends came to 12 bases. The CDR3 contains 14 residues. The CDR3 protein is CASGLGRLADEQFF. The CDR3 nucleotides are TGTGCTAGTGGTTTGGGCAGGTTGGCGGATGAGCAGTTCTTC. Combining the CDR3 with reference TRBV12-5 and TRBJ2-1 gives the whole variable domain DARVTQTPRHKVTEMGQEVTMRCQPILGHNTVFWYRQTMMQGLELLAYFRNRAPLDDSGMPKDRFSAEMPDATLATLKIQPSEPRDSAVYFCASGLGRLADEQFFGPGTRLTVL.

This chain joins TRBV3-1 (or the pseudogene TRBV3-2) and TRBJ1-1, with D hard to call. Germline V lookup: CDR1 LGHDT, CDR2 YNNKEL (reference sequence). Trimming took off 3 bases at V and 7 bases at J, with 6 bases between the two ends. The CDR3 runs to 11 residues. The CDR3 DNA reads as TGTGCCAGCAGCCAGGGCGGTGAAGCTTTCTTT. Residues: CASSQGGEAFF.

The chain uses TRBV13 and TRBJ2-1, with 12 bases that match TRBD1. V gave up 4 bases and J gave up 10 bases; unmatched junction bases: 11. The germline V gene has CDR1 PRHDT and CDR2 FYEKMQ (reference sequence). This CDR3 has 16 residues. CDR3 coding DNA: TGTGCCAGCAGCTCCCGCGGGGACAGGGGGCGCGGGGAGCAGTTCTTC. Protein product: CASSSRGDRGRGEQFF.

This sequence joins TRBV6-4 and TRBJ2-3, with 7 bases that match TRBD1. The CDR3 sequence is 16 residues long. CDR1 MRHNA and CDR2 SNTAGT come from the germline V gene. V gave up 6 bases and J gave up 1 base; unmatched junction bases: 10. The CDR3 nucleotides are TGTGCCAGCAGCGAAACGACAGGGTCTGGCACAGATACGCAGTATTTT. Translating it yields CASSETTGSGTDTQYF.

The rearrangement uses TRBV12-5 and TRBJ2-5, with no clear D. With 2 bases removed from V and 6 bases from J, the gap between germline ends came to 7 bases. This CDR3 has 12 amino acids. Germline V CDR1 and CDR2: LGHNT, FRNRAP. This chain's CDR3 is CASGLFGQTQYF. The CDR3, as DNA: TGTGCTAGTGGTTTGTTTGGACAGACCCAGTACTTC.

This clone was observed a single time. This sequence joins TRBV4-2 and TRBJ2-3, with 11 positions matching TRBD2. The CDR3 totals 20 residues. Germline values: CDR1 LGHNA, CDR2 YNFKEQ. The J segment lost 1 base and the V segment lost 0 bases, leaving 12 bases of the junction unmatched. CDR3 coding DNA: TGTGCCAGCAGCCAAGAAAGCCTAGCGGGGGGTAGTGGAGGCACAGATACGCAGTATTTT. Protein product: CASSQESLAGGSGGTDTQYF.

The genes are TRBV5-5 and TRBJ1-5; 9 positions match TRBD1. The CDR3 has 13 residues. Germline-derived CDR1 and CDR2 are SGHKS and YYEKEE (reference sequence). V was pared by 6 bases and J by 7 bases, with 5 bases of the junction left unmatched. Here the CDR3 reads CASNQDRGQPQHF. The CDR3 DNA sequence: TGTGCCAGCAACCAGGACAGGGGCCAGCCCCAGCATTTT.

The chain links TRBV10-2 to TRBJ2-7, with TRBD2 matching 12 bases. V gave up 0 bases and J gave up 9 bases; unmatched junction bases: 6. This CDR3 comprises 15 residues. Germline CDR1 and CDR2: WSHSY and SAAADI. Written as DNA, the CDR3 is TGCGCCAGCAGTGAGTCGCCTAGCGGGGGGGCCTGGCAGTACTTC. As protein: CASSESPSGGAWQYF.

The V call is TRBV11-2, the J call TRBJ2-7; TRBD2 is a possible D gene (5 bases). Trimming shortened V by 7 bases and J by 5 bases, and 12 bases separated the two germline ends. The CDR3 is 12 amino acids. Germline values: CDR1 SGHAT, CDR2 FQNNGV. CDR3 sequence: CASNAGGDEQYF. DNA of the CDR3: TGTGCCAGCAACGCGGGTGGGGACGAGCAGTACTTC.

The chain employs TRBV30 and TRBJ1-1, with D maybe TRBD1 (6 bases). Per the germline V gene, CDR1 is GTSNPN and CDR2 is SVGIG (reference sequence). Trimming removed 6 bases from V and 1 base from J, with 18 bases in between. This CDR3 contains 15 residues. CDR3 sequence: CACTMLGQENTEAFF. CDR3 DNA sequence: TGTGCCTGCACTATGCTGGGACAAGAGAACACTGAAGCTTTCTTT.

The sample holds one count of this clone. This chain links TRBV6-6 with TRBJ2-1; 10 bases map to TRBD2. CDR3 length: 14 residues. The V gene's germline CDR1 is MNHNY and CDR2 SVGAGI (reference sequence). With V trimmed by 2 bases and J by 7 bases, 2 bases remained unmatched. The CDR3 nucleotides are TGTGCCAGCAGTTACAAGCGGGGGGGGAATGAGCAGTTCTTC. It encodes CASSYKRGGNEQFF.

The rearrangement links TRBV7-9 to TRBJ2-1; D gene uncertain. The V and J ends lost 5 bases and 4 bases respectively, with 9 bases between them. The germline CDR1 and CDR2 sequences are SEHNR and FQNEAQ (reference sequence). CDR3 length: 13 residues. CDR3 DNA: TGTGCCAGCAGCCCAATGGGTTACAATGAGCAGTTCTTC. Translation gives CASSPMGYNEQFF.

The V call is TRBV30, the J call TRBJ1-6; TRBD1 matches 12 bases. CDR3 size: 14 residues. CDR1 and CDR2 (germline): GTSNPN, SVGIG (reference sequence). The V gene end was trimmed by 7 bases and the J gene end by 9 bases; junction bases not matched to a gene: 7. The CDR3 DNA reads TGTGCCTTTGGGACAGGGGGCAGAGGTTCACCCCTCCACTTT. It translates to CAFGTGGRGSPLHF.

The gene calls are TRBV12-5 and TRBJ2-7; D is uncertain. The CDR3 is made up of 13 amino acids. Between the trimmed V and J ends, which lost 4 bases and 11 bases, there was a span of 18 bases. Germline V gives CDR1 LGHNT, CDR2 FRNRAP. This CDR3 is CASGSTPGGSEYF. DNA of the CDR3: TGTGCTAGTGGTTCCACCCCCGGTGGAAGCGAGTACTTC.

J is TRBJ2-1 and V is TRBV11-3; D uncertain. This CDR3 is built from 13 residues. Germline V CDR1 and CDR2: SGHNT, YENEEA. V dropped 1 base and J dropped 6 bases, with 7 bases sitting between them. The CDR3 DNA reads TGTGCCAGCAGCTTAGGCAGATCCAATGAGCAGTTCTTC. It yields the protein CASSLGRSNEQFF.

The rearrangement uses TRBV18 and TRBJ1-1; D is uncertain. This CDR3 comprises 14 residues. Trimming took off 6 bases at V and 2 bases at J, with 13 bases between the two ends. Germline V gene lookup returns CDR1 KGHSH and CDR2 LQKENI. CDR3 coding DNA: TGTGCCAGCTCGCCTTGGAAGGAAAACACTGAAGCTTTCTTT. Translation: CASSPWKENTEAFF. The full variable domain, in which reference TRBV18 and TRBJ1-1 provide the parts outside the CDR3, is NAGVMQNPRHLVRRRGQEARLRCSPMKGHSHVYWYRQLPEEGLKFMVYLQKENIIDESGMPKERFSAEFPKEGPSILRIQQVVRGDSAAYFCASSPWKENTEAFFGQGTRLTVV.

The rearrangement uses TRBV18 and TRBJ2-5, with D possibly TRBD1 on 5 matching bases. This CDR3 has 15 residues. V lost 3 bases, J lost 1 base, and 12 bases lay in between. From germline, CDR1 is KGHSH and CDR2 LQKENI. The CDR3 is CASSPTVSAQETQYF. Written as DNA, the CDR3 is TGTGCCAGCTCACCGACAGTGTCTGCCCAAGAGACCCAGTACTTC.

The V call is TRBV7-2, the J call TRBJ2-3; D gene uncertain. The length of the CDR3 is 14 residues. Trimming stripped 1 base from V and 1 base from J, with 6 bases between. Germline-derived CDR1 and CDR2 are SGHTA and FQGNSA. The CDR3 region is CASSLVRGTDTQYF. DNA of the CDR3: TGTGCCAGCAGCTTAGTAAGGGGCACAGATACGCAGTATTTT. Complete variable domain (other parts from reference TRBV7-2 and TRBJ2-3): GAGVSQSPSNKVTEKGKDVELRCDPISGHTALYWYRQSLGQGLEFLIYFQGNSAPDKSGLPSDRFSAERTGGSVSTLTIQRTQQEDSAVYLCASSLVRGTDTQYFGPGTRLTVL.

The CDR3 here is CASSNSHHFGGTDTQYF. DNA for the CDR3: TGTGCCAGCAGCAACTCCCACCATTTCGGGGGCACAGATACGCAGTATTTT. The chain joins TRBV11-2 to TRBJ2-3, with D possibly matching TRBD2 (5 bases). This CDR3 has 17 amino acids. Germline assignment: CDR1 SGHAT and CDR2 FQNNGV. V lost 5 bases and J lost 1, with 19 bases in between.

The V and J genes are TRBV11-2 and TRBJ1-1; no firm D call. V dropped 3 bases and J dropped 1 base, with 6 bases sitting between them. Germline V gene data show CDR1 as SGHAT and CDR2 as FQNNGV. The CDR3 totals 13 residues. As DNA, the CDR3 is TGTGCCAGCAGCTTCACAGAGAACACTGAAGCTTTCTTT. It yields the protein CASSFTENTEAFF.

The chain joins TRBV7-2 to TRBJ2-5; possibly TRBD1 for D (5 bases). The germline CDR1 and CDR2 sequences are SGHTA and FQGNSA. Trimming took 6 bases from V and 9 from J, leaving 20 bases between them. This CDR3 comprises 14 residues. CDR3 residues: CASSPDTAKGSQYF. In nucleotides, the CDR3 is TGTGCCAGCAGTCCCGACACGGCCAAGGGGTCCCAGTACTTC.

This sequence joins TRBV4-3 and TRBJ2-1, with a tentative D call TRBD2 (5 bases). From germline, CDR1 is LGHNA and CDR2 YSLEER. Trimming took off 2 bases at V and 2 bases at J, with 13 bases between the two ends. CDR3 length: 16 residues. For the CDR3, the DNA is TGCGCCAGCAGCCAATCAACACCGGGAACCTACAATGAGCAGTTCTTC. Residues: CASSQSTPGTYNEQFF.